The present TCR beta chain was sequenced within a study of beta chain features in type 1 diabetes. General study results and limits: The analysis here could not establish whether HLA type shapes TCRB rearrangement. Naive, central memory and Treg TCRB repertoires seemed to resemble each other more closely in patients than they did in healthy donors.

Germline V lookup: CDR1 SGHAT, CDR2 FQNNGV. Trimming removed 1 base at V and 2 bases at J, with 6 bases between. This CDR3 comprises 13 residues. Concerning this clone itself: Its antigen remains unidentified.

What was sequenced were expressed TCRB transcripts, since all of the isolated RNA had been reverse transcribed. Naive, central memory and regulatory T cell samples averaged roughly 3.8 million reads. The assay was immunoSEQ multiplex PCR, and TCRdb's table has in-frame clones only and misses some. The profile shows about 370,000 clones, about 14% of them singletons. The receptor was isolated from a woman under 30 in good health. The chain couples TRBV11-2 to TRBJ2-7, with D unclear. The sample consisted of naive CD4+ T cells from blood. In DNA, the CDR3 is TGTGCCAGCAGCTTAGGCCTAGCCTACGAGCAGTACTTC. It is translated as CASSLGLAYEQYF.